Listed below are T cell receptor beta chains from one sample, sequenced in a study of T cells in Graves' hyperthyroidism and ophthalmopathy. MiXCR, applied by TCRdb to the multiplex PCR reads, yields one record per CDR3 protein. The sample has a few hundred thousand distinct CDR3 sequences, around 18% seen once. The material sequenced was blood. The receptors here all came from a man younger than 35 with Graves' ophthalmopathy. The CDR3 runs from the conserved cysteine through the conserved F or W. D genes are given only for firm matches. A clone size is listed for some rows: how often the clone was seen (once, few, many), or a class if it is expanded.

d_gene: TRBD1
j_gene: TRBJ1-5
v_gene: TRBV6-1
abundance: .
CDR3aa: CASSDGTGGDQPQHF
CDR3nt: TGTGCCAGCAGTGACGGAACAGGGGGGGATCAGCCCCAGCATTTT

d_gene: TRBD2
j_gene: TRBJ2-1
v_gene: TRBV24-1
abundance: few
CDR3aa: CATSDPGTSGGNEQFF
CDR3nt: TGTGCCACCAGTGATCCCGGGACTAGCGGGGGGAATGAGCAGTTCTTC

d_gene: .
j_gene: TRBJ1-1
v_gene: TRBV9
abundance: few
CDR3aa: CASTPWAGAGTEAFF
CDR3nt: TGTGCCAGCACACCATGGGCGGGGGCGGGCACTGAAGCTTTCTTT

d_gene: .
j_gene: TRBJ1-5
v_gene: TRBV12-3/TRBV12-4
abundance: .
CDR3aa: CASSFDRGGNQPQHF
CDR3nt: TGTGCCAGCAGTTTCGACCGTGGGGGCAATCAGCCCCAGCATTTT

d_gene: TRBD2
j_gene: TRBJ2-1
v_gene: TRBV7-6
abundance: many
CDR3aa: CASSYAPGLGVLNNEQFF
CDR3nt: TGTGCCAGCAGCTATGCTCCGGGACTAGGGGTATTAAACAATGAGCAGTTCTTC

d_gene: .
j_gene: TRBJ1-1
v_gene: TRBV2
abundance: .
CDR3aa: CASSFGGAGTEAFF
CDR3nt: TGTGCCAGCAGTTTTGGGGGGGCCGGGACTGAAGCTTTCTTT

d_gene: .
j_gene: TRBJ2-1
v_gene: TRBV11-3
abundance: many
CDR3aa: CASSFQGFDEQFF
CDR3nt: TGTGCCAGCAGCTTCCAGGGCTTCGATGAGCAGTTCTTC

d_gene: .
j_gene: TRBJ1-1
v_gene: TRBV6-7
abundance: few
CDR3aa: CASSKSDNMNTEAFF
CDR3nt: TGTGCCAGCAGCAAATCGGACAACATGAACACTGAAGCTTTCTTT

d_gene: TRBD1
j_gene: TRBJ1-6
v_gene: TRBV5-6
abundance: .
CDR3aa: CASSPWTGRGDMNSPLHF
CDR3nt: TGTGCCAGCAGCCCCTGGACAGGGAGAGGGGATATGAATTCACCCCTCCACTTT

d_gene: .
j_gene: TRBJ1-2
v_gene: TRBV18
abundance: .
CDR3aa: CASSPPPPSGNYGYTF
CDR3nt: TGTGCCAGCTCACCACCGCCCCCCTCAGGGAACTATGGCTACACCTTC

d_gene: TRBD1
j_gene: TRBJ2-5
v_gene: TRBV29-1
abundance: few
CDR3aa: CSVRRDRAETQYF
CDR3nt: TGCAGCGTCCGAAGGGACAGGGCTGAGACCCAGTACTTC

d_gene: .
j_gene: TRBJ2-1
v_gene: TRBV27
abundance: .
CDR3aa: CASSLGRGRNEQFF
CDR3nt: TGTGCCAGCAGTTTAGGTAGAGGTAGGAATGAGCAGTTCTTC

d_gene: TRBD1
j_gene: TRBJ2-5
v_gene: TRBV12-3/TRBV12-4
abundance: .
CDR3aa: CASSSDRIQETQYF
CDR3nt: TGTGCCAGCAGTTCGGACAGGATCCAAGAGACCCAGTACTTC

d_gene: TRBD1
j_gene: TRBJ2-7
v_gene: TRBV28
abundance: many
CDR3aa: CASSPRQGQYF
CDR3nt: TGTGCCAGCAGTCCCCGACAGGGGCAGTACTTC

d_gene: TRBD1
j_gene: TRBJ2-3
v_gene: TRBV9
abundance: few
CDR3aa: CASSPGRGQGSDTQYF
CDR3nt: TGTGCCAGCAGCCCAGGCAGAGGACAGGGGTCAGATACGCAGTATTTT

d_gene: .
j_gene: TRBJ1-1
v_gene: TRBV3-1
abundance: many
CDR3aa: CASSPDASQSAFF
CDR3nt: TGTGCCAGCAGCCCCGATGCGTCACAGTCAGCTTTCTTT

d_gene: TRBD1
j_gene: TRBJ1-1
v_gene: TRBV7-9
abundance: many
CDR3aa: CASSYDRGFGTEAFF
CDR3nt: TGTGCCAGCAGCTACGACAGGGGATTCGGCACTGAAGCTTTCTTT

d_gene: .
j_gene: TRBJ2-1
v_gene: TRBV11-3
abundance: .
CDR3aa: CASSLGEGAGRYNEQFF
CDR3nt: TGTGCCAGCAGCTTAGGGGAGGGGGCGGGAAGGTACAATGAGCAGTTCTTC

d_gene: .
j_gene: TRBJ1-1
v_gene: TRBV18
abundance: many
CDR3aa: CASSPTQFTEAFF
CDR3nt: TGTGCCAGCTCACCCACACAGTTCACTGAAGCTTTCTTT

d_gene: TRBD1
j_gene: TRBJ1-1
v_gene: TRBV18
abundance: .
CDR3aa: CASSPSPGQANTEAFF
CDR3nt: TGTGCCAGCTCACCATCCCCCGGACAGGCGAACACTGAAGCTTTCTTT

d_gene: .
j_gene: TRBJ2-3
v_gene: TRBV11-2
abundance: .
CDR3aa: CASSTSGGGRADTQYF
CDR3nt: TGTGCCAGCAGCACCTCGGGGGGCGGGAGAGCAGATACGCAGTATTTT

d_gene: .
j_gene: TRBJ1-1
v_gene: TRBV19
abundance: many
CDR3aa: CASSIYGMNTEAFF
CDR3nt: TGTGCCAGTAGTATTTACGGCATGAACACTGAAGCTTTCTTT

d_gene: TRBD2
j_gene: TRBJ2-1
v_gene: TRBV6-1
abundance: .
CDR3aa: CASSSTSGGALNEQFF
CDR3nt: TGTGCCAGCAGTAGCACTAGCGGGGGGGCGCTCAATGAGCAGTTCTTC

d_gene: TRBD2
j_gene: TRBJ2-7
v_gene: TRBV24-1
abundance: few
CDR3aa: CATSDGGGGLSYEQYF
CDR3nt: TGTGCCACCAGTGATGGGGGGGGGGGTTTATCCTACGAGCAGTACTTC

d_gene: .
j_gene: TRBJ1-2
v_gene: TRBV2
abundance: .
CDR3aa: CASTNLLVQTF
CDR3nt: TGTGCCAGCACTAATCTTTTGGTCCAGACCTTC

d_gene: TRBD1
j_gene: TRBJ2-3
v_gene: TRBV12-3/TRBV12-4
abundance: many
CDR3aa: CASSLVGQGITDTQYF
CDR3nt: TGTGCCAGCAGTTTAGTGGGACAGGGGATCACAGATACGCAGTATTTT

d_gene: TRBD1
j_gene: TRBJ2-3
v_gene: TRBV7-3
abundance: many
CDR3aa: CASSAGTDVTQYF
CDR3nt: TGTGCCAGCAGCGCAGGGACAGACGTTACGCAGTATTTT

d_gene: TRBD1
j_gene: TRBJ1-6
v_gene: TRBV7-9
abundance: many
CDR3aa: CASSPIRDRGNSPLHF
CDR3nt: TGTGCCAGCAGCCCAATCCGGGACAGGGGGAATTCACCCCTCCACTTT

d_gene: .
j_gene: TRBJ1-1
v_gene: TRBV12-3/TRBV12-4
abundance: .
CDR3aa: CASSRGSQPNTEAFF
CDR3nt: TGTGCCAGCAGCCGGGGATCGCAGCCGAACACTGAAGCTTTCTTT

d_gene: .
j_gene: TRBJ1-5
v_gene: TRBV29-1
abundance: .
CDR3aa: CSVGGALGQPQHF
CDR3nt: TGCAGCGTTGGGGGGGCCTTAGGGCAGCCCCAGCATTTT